This is a list of T cell receptor beta chains from one sample in a study of glioma-infiltrating T cells. TCRdb reprocessed the multiplex PCR reads via MiXCR and lists one record per CDR3 protein. The sample holds over 120,000 distinct CDR3 sequences, around 40% seen once. The sequencing input was glioma tissue, nonneoplastic brain tissue, or PBMCs (not recorded which). Receptor source: a human donor with low-grade glioma or glioblastoma, undergoing nonglioma brain surgery, or in good health (not recorded which). Each CDR3 is given with its conserved first and last residue. The order of the fields is V gene, J gene, clone size, D gene, CDR3 protein, CDR3 DNA. A D gene is named only where the DNA matches it firmly. Some rows have no size entry. The others give once, few or many, or a class for an expanded clone.

TRBV6-1	TRBJ1-2	-	-	CASSPGSGANYGYTF	TGTGCCAGCAGTCCCGGGTCTGGGGCTAACTATGGCTACACCTTC
TRBV3-1	TRBJ2-1	-	-	CASSHATISASYEQFF	TGTGCCAGCAGCCACGCCACAATCAGTGCAAGCTATGAGCAGTTCTTC
TRBV20-1	TRBJ1-2	few	-	CSARDPETATNYGYTF	TGCAGTGCTAGAGATCCGGAGACAGCTACTAACTATGGCTACACCTTC
TRBV6-2/TRBV6-3	TRBJ1-2	-	-	CASSYSGGHGGYTF	TGTGCCAGCAGTTACTCGGGCGGCCACGGTGGCTACACCTTC
TRBV6-1	TRBJ2-5	few	TRBD1	CASSRDRGETQYF	TGTGCCAGCAGTCGCGACAGGGGAGAGACCCAGTACTTC
TRBV18	TRBJ1-1	once	TRBD1	CASSQTGTGTEAFF	TGTGCCAGCTCCCAGACAGGGACGGGGACTGAAGCTTTCTTT
TRBV10-3	TRBJ1-5	-	-	CAISEEDSNQPQHF	TGTGCCATCAGTGAAGAGGATAGCAATCAGCCCCAGCATTTT
TRBV6-5	TRBJ2-7	-	-	CASSYSGTKGQYF	TGTGCCAGCAGTTACAGCGGGACAAAAGGGCAGTACTTC
TRBV6-2/TRBV6-3	TRBJ2-3	few	TRBD2	CASSWQRGGRTDTQYF	TGTGCCAGCAGTTGGCAGCGGGGGGGCCGCACAGATACGCAGTATTTT
TRBV5-1	TRBJ2-5	-	-	CASRLTDQETQYF	TGCGCCAGCAGATTGACCGATCAAGAGACCCAGTACTTC
TRBV27	TRBJ2-5	-	TRBD1	CASSYFPGQQETQYF	TGTGCCAGCAGTTATTTTCCGGGACAGCAAGAGACCCAGTACTTC
TRBV24-1	TRBJ2-5	-	-	CATSRGRDEETQYF	TGTGCCACCAGTCGGGGCAGGGATGAAGAGACCCAGTACTTC
TRBV6-6	TRBJ2-1	-	-	CASSYSQWIRNEQFF	TGTGCCAGCAGTTACTCGCAGTGGATAAGAAATGAGCAGTTCTTC
TRBV6-1	TRBJ1-1	-	-	CASSDLRNTEAFF	TGTGCCAGCAGTGACCTGAGGAACACTGAAGCTTTCTTT
TRBV6-1	TRBJ2-1	many	-	CASARDSYNEQFF	TGTGCCAGCGCCCGGGACTCATACAATGAGCAGTTCTTC
TRBV28	TRBJ2-3	-	TRBD2	CASRLREKYTDTQYF	TGTGCCAGCAGATTGCGGGAGAAGTACACAGATACGCAGTATTTT
TRBV7-9	TRBJ2-7	-	-	CASSRGPSSYEQYF	TGTGCCAGCAGTCGGGGACCCAGCTCCTACGAGCAGTACTTC
TRBV20-1	TRBJ1-5	-	-	CSARGPGGSNQPQHF	TGCAGTGCTAGGGGTCCGGGAGGGAGCAATCAGCCCCAGCATTTT
TRBV6-9	TRBJ1-2	-	-	CASSSIGRGNGYTF	TGTGCCAGCAGTTCTATAGGCAGGGGAAATGGCTACACCTTC
TRBV18	TRBJ1-1	-	-	CASSPQRNTEAFF	TGTGCCAGCTCACCACAAAGAAACACTGAAGCTTTCTTT
TRBV18	TRBJ1-1	-	-	CASSPSENTEAFF	TGTGCCAGCTCACCATCGGAGAACACTGAAGCTTTCTTT
TRBV11-2	TRBJ2-1	-	-	CASSVRGTIYNEQFF	TGTGCCAGCAGCGTCCGGGGTACAATATACAATGAGCAGTTCTTC